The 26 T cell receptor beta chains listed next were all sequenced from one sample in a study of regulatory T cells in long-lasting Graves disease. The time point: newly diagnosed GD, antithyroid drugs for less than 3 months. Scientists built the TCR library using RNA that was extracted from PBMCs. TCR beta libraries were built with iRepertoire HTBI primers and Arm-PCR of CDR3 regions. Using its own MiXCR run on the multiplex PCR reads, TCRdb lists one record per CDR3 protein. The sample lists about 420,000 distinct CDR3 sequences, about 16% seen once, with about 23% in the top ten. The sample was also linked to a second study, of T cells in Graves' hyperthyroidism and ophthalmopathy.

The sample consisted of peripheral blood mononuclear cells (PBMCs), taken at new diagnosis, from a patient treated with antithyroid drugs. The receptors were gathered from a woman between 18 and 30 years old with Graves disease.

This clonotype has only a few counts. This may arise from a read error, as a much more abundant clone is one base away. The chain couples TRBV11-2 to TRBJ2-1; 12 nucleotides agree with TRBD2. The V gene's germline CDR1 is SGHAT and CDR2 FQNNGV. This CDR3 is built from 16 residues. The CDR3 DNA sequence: TGTGCCAGCAGCTTTGCTAGCGGGAGGGCCCACAATGGGCAGTTCTTC. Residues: CASSFASGRAHNGQFF.

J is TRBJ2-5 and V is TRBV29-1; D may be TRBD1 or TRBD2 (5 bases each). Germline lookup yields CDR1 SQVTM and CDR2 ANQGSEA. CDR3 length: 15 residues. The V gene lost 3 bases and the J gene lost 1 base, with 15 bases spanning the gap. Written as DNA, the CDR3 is TGCAGCGTTGACGGGACCTCATCCCCCCAAGAGACCCAGTACTTC. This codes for CSVDGTSSPQETQYF.

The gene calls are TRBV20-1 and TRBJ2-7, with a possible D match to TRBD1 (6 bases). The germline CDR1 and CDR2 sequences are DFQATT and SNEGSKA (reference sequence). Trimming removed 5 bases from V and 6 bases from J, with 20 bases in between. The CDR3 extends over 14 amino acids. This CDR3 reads CSAPDPTGSGEQYF. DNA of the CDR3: TGCAGTGCTCCTGACCCGACAGGCTCAGGCGAGCAGTACTTC.

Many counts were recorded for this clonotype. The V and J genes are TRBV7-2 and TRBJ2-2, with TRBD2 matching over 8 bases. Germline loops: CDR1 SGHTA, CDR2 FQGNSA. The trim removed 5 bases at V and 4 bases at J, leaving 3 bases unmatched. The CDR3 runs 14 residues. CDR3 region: CASSHGLATGELFF. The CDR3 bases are TGTGCCAGCAGCCATGGACTAGCCACCGGGGAGCTGTTTTTT.

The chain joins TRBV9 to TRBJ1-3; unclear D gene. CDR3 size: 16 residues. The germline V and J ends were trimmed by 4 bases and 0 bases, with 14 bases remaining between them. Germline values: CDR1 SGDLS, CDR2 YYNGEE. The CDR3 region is CASSQGQVFSGNTIYF. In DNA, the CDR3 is TGTGCCAGCAGCCAAGGGCAGGTTTTCTCTGGAAACACCATATATTTT. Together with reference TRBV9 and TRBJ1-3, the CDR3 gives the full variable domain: DSGVTQTPKHLITATGQRVTLRCSPRSGDLSVYWYQQSLDQGLQFLIQYYNGEERAKGNILERFSAQQFPDLHSELNLSSLELGDSALYFCASSQGQVFSGNTIYFGEGSWLTVV.

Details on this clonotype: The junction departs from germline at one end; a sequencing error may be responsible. CDR3 nucleotide sequence: TGTACCAGCAGTGTGGAGCAGGGAGGGCCCTACGAGCAGTACTTC. Translation: CTSSVEQGGPYEQYF. The chain joins TRBV6-2 or TRBV6-3 to TRBJ2-7; TRBD2 matches at 7 bases. The V gene's germline CDR1 is MNHEY and CDR2 SVGEGT. This CDR3 has 15 residues.

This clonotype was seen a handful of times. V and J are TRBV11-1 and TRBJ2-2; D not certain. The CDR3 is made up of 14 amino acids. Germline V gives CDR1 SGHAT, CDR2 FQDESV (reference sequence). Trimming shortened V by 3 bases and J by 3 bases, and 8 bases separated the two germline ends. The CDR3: CASSFQVDTGELFF. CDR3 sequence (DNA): TGTGCCAGCAGCTTCCAGGTAGACACCGGGGAGCTGTTTTTT.

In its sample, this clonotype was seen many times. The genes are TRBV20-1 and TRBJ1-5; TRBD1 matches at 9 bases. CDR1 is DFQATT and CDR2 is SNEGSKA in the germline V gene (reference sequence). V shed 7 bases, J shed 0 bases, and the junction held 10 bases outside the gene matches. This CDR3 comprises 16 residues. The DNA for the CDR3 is TGCAGTGTTGGGACAGGGCTTTGGAATAGCAATCAGCCCCAGCATTTT. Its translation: CSVGTGLWNSNQPQHF.

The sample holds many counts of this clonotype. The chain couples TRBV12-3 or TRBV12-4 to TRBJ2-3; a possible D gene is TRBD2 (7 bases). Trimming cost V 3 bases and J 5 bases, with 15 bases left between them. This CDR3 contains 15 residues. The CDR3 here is CASSFYRGGGDTQYF. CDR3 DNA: TGTGCCAGCAGTTTCTATAGGGGAGGGGGAGATACGCAGTATTTT.

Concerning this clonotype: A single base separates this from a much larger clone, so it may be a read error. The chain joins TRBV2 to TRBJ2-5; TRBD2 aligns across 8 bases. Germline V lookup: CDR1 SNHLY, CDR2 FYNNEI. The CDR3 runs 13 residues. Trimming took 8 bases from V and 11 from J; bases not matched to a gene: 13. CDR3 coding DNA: TGTGCCAGCGGGACTAGTGCCGACAATGAGCAGTACTTC. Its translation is CASGTSADNEQYF.

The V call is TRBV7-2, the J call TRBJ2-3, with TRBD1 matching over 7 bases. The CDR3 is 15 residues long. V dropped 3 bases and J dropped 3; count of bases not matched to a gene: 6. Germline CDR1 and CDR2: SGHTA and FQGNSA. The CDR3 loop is CASSLEQGETDTQYF. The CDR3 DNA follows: TGTGCCAGCAGCTTGGAGCAGGGGGAAACAGATACGCAGTATTTT.

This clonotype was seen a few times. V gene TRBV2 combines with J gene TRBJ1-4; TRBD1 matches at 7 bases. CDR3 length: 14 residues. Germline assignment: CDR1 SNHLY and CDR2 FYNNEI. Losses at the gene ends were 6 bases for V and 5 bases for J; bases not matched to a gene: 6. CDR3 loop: CASSVSRGNEKLFF. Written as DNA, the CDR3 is TGTGCCAGCAGCGTCTCCAGGGGGAATGAAAAACTGTTTTTT. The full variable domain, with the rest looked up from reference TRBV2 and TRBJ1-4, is EPEVTQTPSHQVTQMGQEVILRCVPISNHLYFYWYRQILGQKVEFLVSFYNNEISEKSEIFDDQFSVERPDGSNFTLKIRSTKLEDSAMYFCASSVSRGNEKLFFGSGTQLSVL.

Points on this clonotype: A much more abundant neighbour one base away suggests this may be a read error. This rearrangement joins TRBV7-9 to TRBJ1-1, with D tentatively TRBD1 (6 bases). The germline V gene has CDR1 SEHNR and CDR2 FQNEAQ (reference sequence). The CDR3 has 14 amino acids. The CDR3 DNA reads TGTGCCAACAGCTTTCAGGGGCCAAGCACTGAAGCTTTCTTT. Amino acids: CANSFQGPSTEAFF.

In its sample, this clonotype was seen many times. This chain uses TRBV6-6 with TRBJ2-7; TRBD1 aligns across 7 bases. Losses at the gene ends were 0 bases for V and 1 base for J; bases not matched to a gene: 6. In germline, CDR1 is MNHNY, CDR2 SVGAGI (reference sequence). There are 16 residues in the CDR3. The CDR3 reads CASSYSARDSSYEQYF. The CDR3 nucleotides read TGTGCCAGCAGTTACTCGGCCAGGGACAGTTCCTACGAGCAGTACTTC.

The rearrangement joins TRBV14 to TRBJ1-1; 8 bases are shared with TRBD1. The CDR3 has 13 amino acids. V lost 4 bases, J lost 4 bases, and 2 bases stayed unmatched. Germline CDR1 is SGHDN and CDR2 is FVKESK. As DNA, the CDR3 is TGTGCCAGCAGCCGGACAGGGCCCACTGAAGCTTTCTTT. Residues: CASSRTGPTEAFF.

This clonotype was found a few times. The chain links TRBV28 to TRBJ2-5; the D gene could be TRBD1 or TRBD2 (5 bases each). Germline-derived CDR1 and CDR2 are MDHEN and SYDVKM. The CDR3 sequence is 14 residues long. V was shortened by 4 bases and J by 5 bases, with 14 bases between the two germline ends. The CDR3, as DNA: TGTGCCAGCAGTTCAAATGTGGGACGGGAGACCCAGTACTTC. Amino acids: CASSSNVGRETQYF.

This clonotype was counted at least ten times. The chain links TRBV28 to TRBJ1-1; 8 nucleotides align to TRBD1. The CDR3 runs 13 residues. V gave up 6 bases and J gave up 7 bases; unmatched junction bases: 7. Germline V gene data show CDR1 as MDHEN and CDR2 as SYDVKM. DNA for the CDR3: TGTGCCAGCAGCGGACAGGGATTGGGTGAAGCTTTCTTT. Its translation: CASSGQGLGEAFF.

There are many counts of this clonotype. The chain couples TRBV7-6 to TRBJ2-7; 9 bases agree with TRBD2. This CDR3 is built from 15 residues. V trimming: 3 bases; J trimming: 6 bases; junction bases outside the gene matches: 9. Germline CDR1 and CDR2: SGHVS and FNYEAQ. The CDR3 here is CASSLEAGGAGEQYF. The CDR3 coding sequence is TGTGCCAGCAGCTTGGAGGCGGGAGGGGCAGGCGAGCAGTACTTC.

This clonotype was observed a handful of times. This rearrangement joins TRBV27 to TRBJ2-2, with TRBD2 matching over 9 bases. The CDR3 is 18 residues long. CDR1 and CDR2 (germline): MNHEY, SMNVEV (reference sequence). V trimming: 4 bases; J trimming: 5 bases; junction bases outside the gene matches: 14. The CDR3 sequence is CASSSTPPLAGFTGELFF. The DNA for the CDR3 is TGTGCCAGCAGTTCCACCCCCCCCCTAGCGGGATTTACCGGGGAGCTGTTTTTT.

CDR3 protein: CASSQSSRSEAFF. In DNA, the CDR3 is TGTGCCAGCAGCCAATCCTCCCGTTCTGAAGCTTTCTTT. The chain links TRBV14 to TRBJ1-1; D is uncertain. This CDR3 region has 13 residues. From germline, CDR1 is SGHDN and CDR2 FVKESK. The ends were cut back, 2 bases at V and 6 bases at J, with 10 bases in the middle.

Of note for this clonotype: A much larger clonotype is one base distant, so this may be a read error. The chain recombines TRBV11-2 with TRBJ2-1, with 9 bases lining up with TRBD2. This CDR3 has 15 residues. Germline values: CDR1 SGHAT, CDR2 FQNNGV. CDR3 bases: TGCGCCAGCAGCTTGGGGGTAGCGGGAGCCTACGAGCAGTTCTTC. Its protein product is CASSLGVAGAYEQFF.

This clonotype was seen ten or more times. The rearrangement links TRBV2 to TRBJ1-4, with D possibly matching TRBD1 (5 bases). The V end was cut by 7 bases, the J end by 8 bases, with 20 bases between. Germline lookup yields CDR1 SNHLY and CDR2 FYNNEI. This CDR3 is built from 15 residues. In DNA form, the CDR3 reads TGTGCCAGCACTCGGCAGGGTACAAATAACGAAAAACTGTTTTTT. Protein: CASTRQGTNNEKLFF.

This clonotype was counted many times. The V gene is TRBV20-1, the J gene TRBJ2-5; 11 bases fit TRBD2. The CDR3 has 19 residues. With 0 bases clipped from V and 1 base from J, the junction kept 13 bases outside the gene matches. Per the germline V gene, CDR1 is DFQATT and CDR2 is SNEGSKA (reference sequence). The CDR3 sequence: CSARDASGRTRGPQETQYF. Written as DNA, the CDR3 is TGCAGTGCTAGAGATGCTAGCGGGAGGACACGGGGGCCCCAAGAGACCCAGTACTTC.

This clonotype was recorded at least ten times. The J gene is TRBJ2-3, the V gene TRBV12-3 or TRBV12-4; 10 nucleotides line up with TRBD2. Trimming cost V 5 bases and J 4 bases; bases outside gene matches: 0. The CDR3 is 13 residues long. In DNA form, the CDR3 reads TGTGCCAGCAGTAGCGGGAGGGCAGATACGCAGTATTTT. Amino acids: CASSSGRADTQYF.

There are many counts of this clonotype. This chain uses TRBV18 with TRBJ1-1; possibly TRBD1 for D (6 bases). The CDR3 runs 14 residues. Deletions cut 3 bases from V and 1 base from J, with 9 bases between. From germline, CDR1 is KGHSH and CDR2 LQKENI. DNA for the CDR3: TGTGCCAGCTCACCCCCGACAGGGAACACTGAAGCTTTCTTT. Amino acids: CASSPPTGNTEAFF.

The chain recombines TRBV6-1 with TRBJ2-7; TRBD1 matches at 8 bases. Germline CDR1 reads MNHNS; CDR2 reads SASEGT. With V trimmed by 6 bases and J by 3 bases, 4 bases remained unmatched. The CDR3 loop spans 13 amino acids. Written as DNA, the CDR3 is TGTGCCAGCAGGGAGACAGGGGTCTACGAGCAGTACTTC. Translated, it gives CASRETGVYEQYF.